The table lists the clone carrying this T cell receptor (beta chain) with a few counts. CDR1 SGHNT and CDR2 YYREEE come from the germline V gene (reference sequence). The CDR3 sequence is 15 residues long. The V gene lost 1 base and the J gene lost 3 bases, with 10 bases spanning the gap. These data belong to a study of cytomegalovirus exposure and HLA in healthy donors. PCR involved 60 Vbeta and 13 Jbeta primers. The table came from immunoSEQ multiplex PCR; TCRdb's copy has only in-frame clones and leaves some out. The sample consists of approximately 50,000 clones, about 78% of them appearing once. The sequence came from a man aged 25-45 years in good health and CMV-seropositive. The sequenced material came from PBMCs. This chain connects TRBV5-4 to TRBJ1-4; TRBD1 might be the D (5 bases). The CDR3 DNA reads TGTGCCAGCAGCTTGACAGGTTCCGCTAATGAAAAACTGTTTTTT. It is translated as CASSLTGSANEKLFF.